Below are 26 T cell receptor beta chains sequenced from a single sample in a study of neoadjuvant anti-PD-1 for oral cavity cancer. Time point denoted: after neoadjuvant nivolumab, at surgical resection. Sequencing used immunoSEQ multiplex PCR; TCRdb keeps in-frame clones, though not all of them. The table lists around 65,000 clones, roughly 90% of them singletons. Source: PBMCs, taken after nivolumab (anti-PD-1) treatment. The receptors come from a person aged 35 to 85 with oral cavity squamous cell carcinoma.

The chain carries TRBV2 and TRBJ1-1; TRBD1 matches 7 bases. The length of the CDR3 is 13 residues. Trimming at V came to 6 bases and at J to 8 bases, leaving 9 bases not matched to a gene. From germline, CDR1 is SNHLY and CDR2 FYNNEI. The CDR3 bases are TGTGCCAGCAGCAGAACCCTGACAGGGGAAGCTTTCTTT. Translation gives CASSRTLTGEAFF. The variable domain in full, completed from reference TRBV2 and TRBJ1-1, reads EPEVTQTPSHQVTQMGQEVILRCVPISNHLYFYWYRQILGQKVEFLVSFYNNEISEKSEIFDDQFSVERPDGSNFTLKIRSTKLEDSAMYFCASSRTLTGEAFFGQGTRLTVV.

The chain employs TRBV19 and TRBJ1-2; 12 positions match TRBD1. This CDR3 spans 14 amino acids. Trimming removed 6 bases from V and 4 bases from J; junction bases left unmatched: 3. Looked up from germline, CDR1 is LNHDA and CDR2 is SQIVND (reference sequence). CDR3 sequence (DNA): TGTGCCAGTAGGGGGACAGGGGGCCCCTATGGCTACACCTTC. This codes for CASRGTGGPYGYTF.

The chain links TRBV6-5 to TRBJ1-5, with D perhaps TRBD1 (5 bases). The V gene's germline CDR1 is MNHEY and CDR2 SVGAGI. The V and J ends lost 6 bases and 6 bases respectively, with 12 bases between them. CDR3 length: 13 residues. CDR3 nucleotide sequence: TGTGCCAGCAGCGAGGGACGGGTTCAGCCCCAGCATTTT. Its protein product is CASSEGRVQPQHF.

The chain joins TRBV6-5 to TRBJ1-1; D remains ambiguous. Per germline, CDR1 MNHEY and CDR2 SVGAGI. The CDR3 is 13 residues long. V lost 6 bases and J lost 3, with 11 bases in between. The CDR3 loop reads CASSPDFYTEAFF. The CDR3 nucleotides read TGTGCCAGCAGCCCGGATTTCTACACTGAAGCTTTCTTT.

V and J are TRBV2 and TRBJ2-2; D unresolved. The V and J ends lost 7 bases and 1 base respectively, with 13 bases between them. CDR3 size: 15 residues. CDR1 is SNHLY and CDR2 is FYNNEI in the germline V gene. CDR3: CASTPYAVNTGELFF. In DNA, the CDR3 is TGTGCCAGCACCCCATACGCCGTGAACACCGGGGAGCTGTTTTTT.

The gene calls are TRBV5-6 and TRBJ2-2, with unresolved D. CDR1 is SGHDT and CDR2 is YYEEEE in the germline V gene. With 0 bases removed from V and 2 bases from J, the gap between germline ends came to 5 bases. There are 14 residues in the CDR3. This CDR3 reads CASSLAVNTGELFF. In nucleotides, the CDR3 is TGTGCCAGCAGCTTGGCCGTTAACACCGGGGAGCTGTTTTTT.

The DNA for the CDR3 is TGTGCCAGCAGCGCCTCAGGGGGGCGACCCATGCAGTTCTTC. Encoded protein: CASSASGGRPMQFF. The chain is built from TRBV7-9 and TRBJ2-1, with D possibly TRBD1 on 7 matching bases. There are 14 residues in the CDR3. Looked up from germline, CDR1 is SEHNR and CDR2 is FQNEAQ (reference sequence). Trimming removed 5 bases from V and 12 bases from J, with 20 bases in between.

This chain uses TRBV30 with TRBJ1-2, with D tentatively TRBD1 (5 bases). The CDR3 loop spans 14 amino acids. Trimming took 7 bases from V and 2 from J, leaving 17 bases between them. CDR1 is GTSNPN, CDR2 SVGIG, per germline (reference sequence). The CDR3: CAFYDRQNNYGYTF. For the CDR3, the DNA is TGTGCCTTCTACGACCGACAGAACAACTATGGCTACACCTTC.

The chain combines TRBV2 with TRBJ1-1, with D unclear. Trimming took 8 bases from V and 10 from J, leaving 20 bases between them. This CDR3 is 13 amino acids long. Per the germline V gene, CDR1 is SNHLY and CDR2 is FYNNEI. CDR3 in amino acids: CASGESLRTLAFF. The CDR3 coding sequence is TGTGCCAGCGGGGAGAGTCTCCGGACTCTAGCTTTCTTT.

The chain employs TRBV7-6 and TRBJ2-1; 7 bases match TRBD2. V dropped 5 bases and J dropped 4; count of bases not matched to a gene: 8. Germline values: CDR1 SGHVS, CDR2 FNYEAQ. This CDR3 region has 15 residues. In nucleotides, the CDR3 is TGTGCCAGCAGCCCCTCCCCGGGGGGTTACAATGAGCAGTTCTTC. Translated, it gives CASSPSPGGYNEQFF.

The chain couples TRBV6-5 to TRBJ2-1; D not resolved. From germline, CDR1 is MNHEY and CDR2 SVGAGI. The CDR3 runs to 12 residues. The V end lost 7 bases, the J end lost 8 bases, and 12 bases lay between the germline ends. CDR3 protein: CASIPRADEQFF. The CDR3 region has the DNA TGTGCCAGCATTCCTAGGGCCGATGAGCAGTTCTTC.

The V call is TRBV19, the J call TRBJ1-5; D unresolved. This CDR3 comprises 15 residues. V lost 3 bases to trimming and J lost 0 bases, with 9 bases between them. Germline V gene sequence: CDR1 LNHDA, CDR2 SQIVND (reference sequence). In DNA, the CDR3 is TGTGCCAGTAGTATCGGCCTTATTAGCAATCAGCCCCAGCATTTT. Protein: CASSIGLISNQPQHF. Drawing the rest from reference TRBV19 and TRBJ1-5, the complete variable domain is DGGITQSPKYLFRKEGQNVTLSCEQNLNHDAMYWYRQDPGQGLRLIYYSQIVNDFQKGDIAEGYSVSREKKESFPLTVTSAQKNPTAFYLCASSIGLISNQPQHFGDGTRLSIL.

This rearrangement joins TRBV7-2 to TRBJ1-4; TRBD1 matches at 7 bases. Germline CDR1 is SGHTA and CDR2 is FQGNSA. The length of the CDR3 is 13 residues. Germline trimming cut 6 bases from V and 7 bases from J; bases unmatched to any gene: 5. CDR3: CASRPRDSEKLFF. The CDR3 DNA is TGTGCCAGCAGACCCCGGGACAGTGAAAAACTGTTTTTT.

This CDR3 reads CASIAPDRSSYEQYF. In DNA form, the CDR3 reads TGTGCCAGCATAGCCCCGGACAGAAGCTCCTACGAGCAGTACTTC. The chain has TRBV2 and TRBJ2-7, with D possibly TRBD1 on 6 matching bases. The CDR3 is 15 amino acids. Germline loops: CDR1 SNHLY, CDR2 FYNNEI. The V end was cut by 7 bases, the J end by 0 bases, with 16 bases between.

V gene TRBV5-4 combines with J gene TRBJ2-3, with 9 nucleotides matching TRBD2. V shed 5 bases, J shed 0 bases, and the junction held 7 bases outside the gene matches. The germline V gene has CDR1 SGHNT and CDR2 YYREEE (reference sequence). The CDR3 contains 16 residues. CDR3 sequence reads: CASSYGTSRSTDTQYF. For the CDR3, the DNA is TGTGCCAGCAGTTATGGGACTAGCAGAAGCACAGATACGCAGTATTTT.

This rearrangement joins TRBV5-3 to TRBJ2-7, with D perhaps matching TRBD1 or TRBD2 (5 bases each). TRBV5-3 is recorded as an ORF, its role being uncertain. V was clipped by 10 bases and J by 7 bases, with 15 bases between them. This CDR3 region has 11 residues. The CDR3 protein is CAPKGPGEQYF. CDR3 nucleotide sequence: TGTGCCCCTAAGGGACCCGGGGAGCAGTACTTC.

This clone was seen a few times. CDR3 sequence: CASSQDSVPSNSPLHF. CDR3 nucleotides: TGCGCCAGCAGCCAAGATTCTGTTCCTTCGAATTCACCCCTCCACTTT. The chain couples TRBV4-1 to TRBJ1-6; D remains ambiguous. CDR3 length equals 16 residues. V lost 0 bases to trimming and J lost 7 bases, with 13 bases between them. Germline CDR1 is MGHRA and CDR2 is YSYEKL.

The chain employs TRBV6-6 and TRBJ1-4; tentative D call: TRBD1 (6 bases). From germline, CDR1 is MNHNY and CDR2 SVGAGI (reference sequence). The CDR3 runs 14 residues. V was cut by 5 bases and J by 8 bases, with 15 bases left in between. In DNA, the CDR3 is TGTGCCAGCAGTCTCCAGGGGAGGCAGGAAAAACTGTTTTTT. Amino acid sequence: CASSLQGRQEKLFF.

The chain combines TRBV2 with TRBJ2-7; D is unresolved. Trimming took off 2 bases at V and 4 bases at J, with 9 bases between the two ends. Germline V gene data show CDR1 as SNHLY and CDR2 as FYNNEI. The CDR3 loop spans 13 amino acids. The CDR3 sequence is CASSEPPVYEQYF. CDR3 DNA: TGTGCCAGCAGTGAACCCCCAGTGTACGAGCAGTACTTC.

The rearrangement links TRBV11-2 to TRBJ1-2, with 7 positions matching TRBD1. With 5 bases clipped from V and 7 bases from J, the junction kept 10 bases outside the gene matches. Germline CDR1 and CDR2: SGHAT and FQNNGV. The CDR3 extends over 14 amino acids. DNA of the CDR3: TGTGCCAGCAGCCCAAACAGGGGTAACGTTGGCTACACCTTC. This gives the protein CASSPNRGNVGYTF.

DNA for the CDR3: TGTGCCATCAAAGCCGGGACAGTGGGGACAGATACGCAGTATTTT. Translating gives CAIKAGTVGTDTQYF. This rearrangement joins TRBV10-3 to TRBJ2-3; 7 nucleotides line up with TRBD1. CDR3 length equals 15 residues. Germline CDR1 ENHRY, CDR2 SYGVKD. Losses at the gene ends were 7 bases for V and 3 bases for J; bases not matched to a gene: 10.

The V and J genes are TRBV6-5 and TRBJ1-2; D might be TRBD1 (5 bases). Germline assignment: CDR1 MNHEY and CDR2 SVGAGI. The CDR3 runs to 14 residues. Trimming shortened V by 7 bases and J by 7 bases, and 19 bases separated the two germline ends. The CDR3, as DNA: TGTGCCAGCAATCCAGCGCAGGGTAGTCGTGGCTACACCTTC. It translates to CASNPAQGSRGYTF.

The chain employs TRBV4-1 and TRBJ2-5, with a possible D match to TRBD2 (5 bases). The CDR3 is 14 amino acids. The germline V gene encodes CDR1 MGHRA and CDR2 YSYEKL. V shed 0 bases and J shed 4 bases, with 9 bases lying between them. CDR3 nucleotides: TGCGCCAGCAGCCAAGAACTAGGACGAGAGACCCAGTACTTC. As protein: CASSQELGRETQYF.

The CDR3 spells CASIGATGELFF. The DNA of the CDR3 is TGTGCCAGCATTGGGGCGACCGGGGAGCTGTTTTTT. The gene calls are TRBV5-6 and TRBJ2-2; D is possibly TRBD1 (5 bases). Looked up from germline, CDR1 is SGHDT and CDR2 is YYEEEE. The CDR3 runs to 12 residues. The V end lost 6 bases, the J end lost 5 bases, and 8 bases lay between the germline ends. Filled out from reference TRBV5-6 and TRBJ2-2, the complete variable domain reads DAGVTQSPTHLIKTRGQQVTLRCSPKSGHDTVSWYQQALGQGPQFIFQYYEEEERQRGNFPDRFSGHQFPNYSSELNVNALLLGDSALYLCASIGATGELFFGEGSRLTVL.

V gene TRBV25-1 combines with J gene TRBJ1-1, with D hard to call. V lost 0 bases and J lost 8, with 10 bases in between. The CDR3 covers 13 residues. CDR1 and CDR2 (germline): MGHDK, SYGVNS. CDR3 nucleotides: TGTGCCAGCAGTGAATATAGCGGCCAGGAAGCTTTCTTT. Protein product: CASSEYSGQEAFF. Based on the CDR3 plus reference TRBV25-1 and TRBJ1-1, the full variable domain is EADIYQTPRYLVIGTGKKITLECSQTMGHDKMYWYQQDPGMELHLIHYSYGVNSTEKGDLSSESTVSRIRTEHFPLTLESARPSHTSQYLCASSEYSGQEAFFGQGTRLTVV.

The chain links TRBV7-9 to TRBJ2-3; D is tentatively TRBD1 or TRBD2 (5 bases each). V was cut by 3 bases and J by 6 bases, with 16 bases left in between. Germline V lookup: CDR1 SEHNR, CDR2 FQNEAQ (reference sequence). The CDR3 loop spans 15 amino acids. The CDR3 region is CASSLRSGAGDTQYF. The CDR3 DNA reads TGTGCCAGCAGCTTGAGGTCCGGGGCAGGGGATACGCAGTATTTT.